A selection of T cell receptor beta chains follows, all from one sample in a study of OX40 agonist ivuxolimab in advanced cancers. Only in-frame clones appear in the TCRdb table, and some are missing; sequencing was by immunoSEQ multiplex PCR. The table lists 25,000 to 35,000 clones, 85% to 95% of them singletons. This sample comprised CD4+ or CD8+ T cells sorted from blood, obtained in a trial of the OX40 agonist ivuxolimab. The source is an adult with an advanced solid tumor such as melanoma, head and neck, liver or kidney cancer. Each CDR3 is given with its conserved first and last residue. A D gene is named only where the DNA matches it firmly. Clone size is stated in some rows and not others, as once, few, many or a class when expanded.

cdr3_nt	cdr3_aa	clone_size	j_call	v_call	d_call
TGTGCCAGCAGTTCAAGGACCCTCAGGAACCCCTACGAGCAGTACTTC	CASSSRTLRNPYEQYF	NA	TRBJ2-7	TRBV28	NA
TGTGCCTGGAGCTGGGTACTATCCTACGAGCAGTACTTC	CAWSWVLSYEQYF	NA	TRBJ2-7	TRBV30	NA
TGTGCCAGCGTTGGGACACCTCACCCCTACGAGCAGTACTTC	CASVGTPHPYEQYF	NA	TRBJ2-7	TRBV21-1	NA
TGCGCCAGCAGCTATACTAGCGGGGGGTCCTCCTACGAGCAGTACTTC	CASSYTSGGSSYEQYF	NA	TRBJ2-7	TRBV4-1	TRBD2
TGTGCCAGCAGCCAAACGACAGGGTTTGGCTACACCTTC	CASSQTTGFGYTF	NA	TRBJ1-2	TRBV16	TRBD1
TGTGCCAGTGCCGACAGCTCCTATAATTCACCCCTCCACTTT	CASADSSYNSPLHF	once	TRBJ1-6	TRBV19	NA
TGTGCCAGCAGCTTAGTGGGGGGAGCGGACATTCAGTACTTC	CASSLVGGADIQYF	NA	TRBJ2-4	TRBV7-2	NA
TGTGCCAGCAGACCTACCGGGACAGGGGGCTGGGAGCAGTACTTC	CASRPTGTGGWEQYF	NA	TRBJ2-7	TRBV28	TRBD1
TGTGCCAGCAGTTTATCACATATGAGCACTGAAGCTTTCTTT	CASSLSHMSTEAFF	NA	TRBJ1-1	TRBV27	NA
TGCGCCAGCGGAGGACAGGGGAACACCGGGGAGCTGTTTTTT	CASGGQGNTGELFF	NA	TRBJ2-2	TRBV4-1	TRBD1
TGTGCCAGCAGCCTCGGGACAGTTAATGAAAAACTGTTTTTT	CASSLGTVNEKLFF	NA	TRBJ1-4	TRBV7-6	TRBD1